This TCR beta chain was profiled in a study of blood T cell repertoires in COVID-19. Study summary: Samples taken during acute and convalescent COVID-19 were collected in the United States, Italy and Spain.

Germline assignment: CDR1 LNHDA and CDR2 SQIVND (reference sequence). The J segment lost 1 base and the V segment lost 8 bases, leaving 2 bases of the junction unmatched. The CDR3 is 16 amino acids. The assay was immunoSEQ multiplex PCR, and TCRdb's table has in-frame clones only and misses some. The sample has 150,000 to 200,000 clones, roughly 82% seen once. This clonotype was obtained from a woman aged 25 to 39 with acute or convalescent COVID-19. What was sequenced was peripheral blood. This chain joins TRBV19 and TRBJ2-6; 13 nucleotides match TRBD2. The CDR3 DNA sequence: TGTGCCAGTCGACTAGCGGGAGGATCTGGGGCCAACGTCCTGACTTTC. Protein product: CASRLAGGSGANVLTF.